The present TCR beta chain was sequenced within a study of cytomegalovirus exposure and HLA in healthy donors. Study findings and constraints: It was only CMV serostatus that was available as immune exposure information.

The CDR3 is 13 residues long. Germline CDR1 MNHEY, CDR2 SVGAGI. Trimming took off 2 bases at V and 5 bases at J, with 10 bases between the two ends. Of note for this clone: The antigen is undetermined.

PCR used 60 Vbeta primers and 13 Jbeta primers. The repertoire was sequenced with immunoSEQ multiplex PCR; TCRdb's copy has only in-frame clones and lacks some. The table lists approximately 160,000 clones, roughly 80% of them singletons. The receptor was derived from a human donor in good health. The sequencing input was PBMCs. V usage is TRBV6-5 and J usage is TRBJ2-7, with D tentatively TRBD2 (6 bases). The CDR3 DNA reads TGTGCCAGCAGTTACGGAGGGTCCAACGAGCAGTACTTC. Amino acids: CASSYGGSNEQYF.